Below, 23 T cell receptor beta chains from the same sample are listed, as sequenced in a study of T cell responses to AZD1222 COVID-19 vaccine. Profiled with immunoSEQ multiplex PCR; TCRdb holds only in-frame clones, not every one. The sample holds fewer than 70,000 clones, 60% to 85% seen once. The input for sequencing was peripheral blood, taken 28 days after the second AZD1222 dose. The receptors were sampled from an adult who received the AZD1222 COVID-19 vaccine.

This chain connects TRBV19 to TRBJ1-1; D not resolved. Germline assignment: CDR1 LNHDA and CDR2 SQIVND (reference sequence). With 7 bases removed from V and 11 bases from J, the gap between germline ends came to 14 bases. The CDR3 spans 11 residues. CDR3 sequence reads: CASTFSREAFF. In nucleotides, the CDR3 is TGTGCCAGTACCTTTTCAAGGGAGGCTTTCTTT.

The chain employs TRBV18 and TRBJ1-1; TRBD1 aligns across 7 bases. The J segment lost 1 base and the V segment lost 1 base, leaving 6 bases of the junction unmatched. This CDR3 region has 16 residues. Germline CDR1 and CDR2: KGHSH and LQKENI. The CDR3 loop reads CASSPQGALPNTEAFF. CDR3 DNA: TGTGCCAGCTCACCACAGGGGGCCCTCCCGAACACTGAAGCTTTCTTT.

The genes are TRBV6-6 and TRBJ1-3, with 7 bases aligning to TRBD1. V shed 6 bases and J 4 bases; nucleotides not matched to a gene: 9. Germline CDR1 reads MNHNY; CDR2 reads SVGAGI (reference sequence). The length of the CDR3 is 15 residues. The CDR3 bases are TGTGCCAGCAGGCGCATAACGGACAGGGGAAACACCATATATTTT. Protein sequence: CASRRITDRGNTIYF.

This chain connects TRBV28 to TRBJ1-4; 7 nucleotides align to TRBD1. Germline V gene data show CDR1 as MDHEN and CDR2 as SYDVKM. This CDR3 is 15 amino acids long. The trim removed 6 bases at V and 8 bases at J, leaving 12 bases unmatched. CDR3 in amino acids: CASRPTGQGEEKLFF. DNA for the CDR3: TGTGCCAGCAGACCCACGGGGCAGGGGGAGGAAAAACTGTTTTTT.

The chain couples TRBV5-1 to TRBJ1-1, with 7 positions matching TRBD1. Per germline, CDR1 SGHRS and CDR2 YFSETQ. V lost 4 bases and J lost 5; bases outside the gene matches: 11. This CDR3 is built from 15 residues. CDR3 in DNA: TGCGCCAGCAGCCTAGAGGGGGCAGTTTGGACTGAAGCTTTCTTT. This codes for CASSLEGAVWTEAFF.

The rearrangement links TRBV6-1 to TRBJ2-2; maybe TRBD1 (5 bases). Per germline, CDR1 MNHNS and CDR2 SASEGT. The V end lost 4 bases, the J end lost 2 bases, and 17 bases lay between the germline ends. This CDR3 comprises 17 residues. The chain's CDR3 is CASSGPLQGINTGELFF. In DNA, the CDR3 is TGTGCCAGCAGTGGCCCGTTGCAGGGAATCAACACCGGGGAGCTGTTTTTT.

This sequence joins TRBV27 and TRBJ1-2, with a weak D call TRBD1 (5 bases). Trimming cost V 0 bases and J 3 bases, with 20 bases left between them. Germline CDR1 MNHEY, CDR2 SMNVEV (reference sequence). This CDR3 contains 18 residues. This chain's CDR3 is CASSLSRPGGGTYYGYTF. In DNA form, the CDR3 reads TGTGCCAGCAGTTTATCAAGGCCGGGTGGGGGTACGTACTATGGCTACACCTTC.

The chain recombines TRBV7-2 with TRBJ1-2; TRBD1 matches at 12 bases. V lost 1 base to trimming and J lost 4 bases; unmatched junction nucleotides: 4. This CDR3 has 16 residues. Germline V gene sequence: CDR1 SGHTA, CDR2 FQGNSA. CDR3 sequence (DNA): TGTGCCAGCAGCTTAGGGGGACAGGGGGCCTTCTATGGCTACACCTTC. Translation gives CASSLGGQGAFYGYTF.

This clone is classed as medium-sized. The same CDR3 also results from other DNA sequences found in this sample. The CDR3 sequence: CAISENQAGQPQHF. The CDR3 DNA reads TGTGCCATCAGTGAGAATCAGGCGGGACAGCCCCAGCATTTT. The chain uses TRBV10-3 and TRBJ1-5, with no clear D. Germline V gene data show CDR1 as ENHRY and CDR2 as SYGVKD. The CDR3 extends over 14 amino acids. V shed 2 bases and J shed 7 bases, with 12 bases lying between them.

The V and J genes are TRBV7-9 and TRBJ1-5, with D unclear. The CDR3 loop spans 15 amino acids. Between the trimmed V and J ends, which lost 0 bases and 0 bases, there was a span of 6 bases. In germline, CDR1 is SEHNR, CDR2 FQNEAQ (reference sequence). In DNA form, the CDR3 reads TGTGCCAGCAGCTTAGCTTCAGCTAGCAATCAGCCCCAGCATTTT. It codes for CASSLASASNQPQHF.

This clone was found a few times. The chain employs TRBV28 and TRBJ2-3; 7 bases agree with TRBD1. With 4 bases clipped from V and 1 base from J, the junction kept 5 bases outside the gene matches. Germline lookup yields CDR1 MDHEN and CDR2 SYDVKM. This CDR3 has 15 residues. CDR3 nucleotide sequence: TGTGCCAGCAGTTCCACAGGGGATGGCACAGATACGCAGTATTTT. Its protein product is CASSSTGDGTDTQYF.

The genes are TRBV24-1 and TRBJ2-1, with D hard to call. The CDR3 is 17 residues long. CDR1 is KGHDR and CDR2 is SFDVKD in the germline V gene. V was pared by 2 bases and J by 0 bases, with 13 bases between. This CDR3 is CATSDSTLVGSYNEQFF. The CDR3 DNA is TGTGCCACCAGTGATTCGACTCTTGTTGGCTCCTACAATGAGCAGTTCTTC.

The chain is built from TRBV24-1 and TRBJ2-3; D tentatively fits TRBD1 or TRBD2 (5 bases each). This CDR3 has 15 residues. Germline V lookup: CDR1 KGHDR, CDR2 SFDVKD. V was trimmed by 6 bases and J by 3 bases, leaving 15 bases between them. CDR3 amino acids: CATSTIGTPTDTQYF. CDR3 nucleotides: TGTGCCACCAGTACTATAGGGACGCCGACAGATACGCAGTATTTT.

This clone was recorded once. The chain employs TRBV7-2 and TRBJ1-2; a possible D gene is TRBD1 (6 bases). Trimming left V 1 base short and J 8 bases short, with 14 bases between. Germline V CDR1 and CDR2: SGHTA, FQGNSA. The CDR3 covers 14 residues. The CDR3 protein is CASSLGTDQAGYTF. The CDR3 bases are TGTGCCAGCAGCTTAGGGACAGATCAAGCGGGCTACACCTTC. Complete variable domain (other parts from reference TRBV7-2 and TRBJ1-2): GAGVSQSPSNKVTEKGKDVELRCDPISGHTALYWYRQSLGQGLEFLIYFQGNSAPDKSGLPSDRFSAERTGGSVSTLTIQRTQQEDSAVYLCASSLGTDQAGYTFGSGTRLTVV.

This chain's CDR3 is CASSRQGSVNGYTF. CDR3 nucleotide sequence: TGTGCCAGCAGTCGACAGGGGAGTGTGAATGGCTACACCTTC. The chain combines TRBV28 with TRBJ1-2; 8 nucleotides agree with TRBD1. The CDR3 contains 14 residues. With V trimmed by 5 bases and J by 6 bases, 8 bases remained unmatched. Germline V gene lookup returns CDR1 MDHEN and CDR2 SYDVKM.

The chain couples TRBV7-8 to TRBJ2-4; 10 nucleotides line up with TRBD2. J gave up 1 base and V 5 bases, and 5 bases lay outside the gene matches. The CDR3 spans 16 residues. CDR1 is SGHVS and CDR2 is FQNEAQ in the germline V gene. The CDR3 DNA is TGTGCCAGCAGCCCTAGCGGGAGCACCGCCAAAAACATTCAGTACTTC. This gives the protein CASSPSGSTAKNIQYF.

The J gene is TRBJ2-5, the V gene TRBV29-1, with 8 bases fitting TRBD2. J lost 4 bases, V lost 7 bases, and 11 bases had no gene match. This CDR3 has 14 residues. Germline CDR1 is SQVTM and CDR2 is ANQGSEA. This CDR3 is CSAQPGGRGETQYF. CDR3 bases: TGCAGCGCGCAGCCGGGGGGGCGCGGAGAGACCCAGTACTTC.

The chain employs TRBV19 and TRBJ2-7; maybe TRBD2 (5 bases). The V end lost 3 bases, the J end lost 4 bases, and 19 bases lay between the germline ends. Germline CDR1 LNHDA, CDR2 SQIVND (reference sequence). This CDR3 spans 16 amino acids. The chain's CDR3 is CASSMGGTDFNYEQYF. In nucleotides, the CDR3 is TGTGCCAGTAGTATGGGTGGCACGGACTTTAATTACGAGCAGTACTTC.

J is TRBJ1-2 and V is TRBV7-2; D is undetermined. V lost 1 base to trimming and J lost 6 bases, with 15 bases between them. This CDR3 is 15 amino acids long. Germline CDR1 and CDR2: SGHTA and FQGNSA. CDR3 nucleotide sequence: TGTGCCAGCAGCTTAGTCGGCAGCCCGGAGGATGGCTACACCTTC. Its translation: CASSLVGSPEDGYTF.

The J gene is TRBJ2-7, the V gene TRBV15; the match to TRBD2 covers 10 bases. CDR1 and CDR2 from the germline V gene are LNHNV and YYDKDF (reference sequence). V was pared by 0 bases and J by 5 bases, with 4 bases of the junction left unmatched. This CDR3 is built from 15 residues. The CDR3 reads CATSRDRGLANEQYF. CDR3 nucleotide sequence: TGTGCCACCAGCAGAGATCGGGGACTAGCGAACGAGCAGTACTTC.

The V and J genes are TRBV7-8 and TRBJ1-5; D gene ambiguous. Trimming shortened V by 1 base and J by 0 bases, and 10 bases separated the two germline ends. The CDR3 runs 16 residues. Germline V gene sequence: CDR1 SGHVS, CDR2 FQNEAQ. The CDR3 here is CASSLGSGYSNQPQHF. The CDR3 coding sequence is TGTGCCAGCAGCTTAGGTTCCGGTTATAGCAATCAGCCCCAGCATTTT. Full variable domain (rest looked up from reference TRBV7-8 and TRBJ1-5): GAGVSQSPRYKVAKRGQDVALRCDPISGHVSLFWYQQALGQGPEFLTYFQNEAQLDKSGLPSDRFFAERPEGSVSTLKIQRTQQEDSAVYLCASSLGSGYSNQPQHFGDGTRLSIL.

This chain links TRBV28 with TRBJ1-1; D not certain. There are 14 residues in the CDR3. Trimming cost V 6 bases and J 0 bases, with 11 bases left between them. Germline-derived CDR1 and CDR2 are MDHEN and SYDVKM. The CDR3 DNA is TGTGCCAGCAGGGAGGGCGGGATGAACACTGAAGCTTTCTTT. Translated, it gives CASREGGMNTEAFF. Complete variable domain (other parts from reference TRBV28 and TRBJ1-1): DVKVTQSSRYLVKRTGEKVFLECVQDMDHENMFWYRQDPGLGLRLIYFSYDVKMKEKGDIPEGYSVSREKKERFSLILESASTNQTSMYLCASREGGMNTEAFFGQGTRLTVV.

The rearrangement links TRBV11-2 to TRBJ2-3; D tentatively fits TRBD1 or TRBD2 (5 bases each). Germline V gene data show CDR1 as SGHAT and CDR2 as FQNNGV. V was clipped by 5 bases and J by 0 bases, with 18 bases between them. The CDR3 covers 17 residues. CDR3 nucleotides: TGTGCCAGCAGCACTAGGGCCGACAGCGCTAGCACAGATACGCAGTATTTT. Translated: CASSTRADSASTDTQYF.